This T cell receptor beta chain was documented in a study of shared clonotypes between healthy human individuals. Generated by immunoSEQ multiplex PCR, the TCRdb table keeps only in-frame clones and is missing some. The data hold some 1,900,000 clones, with approximately 94% observed a single time. Naive CD8 cells were CD45RO-negative, positively selected for CCR7, excluding terminally differentiated effector memory CD45RA+ cells. Turning to this clone: Its antigen is not known.

Overall study results and limits: Among donors, clonotype sharing was expected to be affected by sequencing depth.

This sequence originates from a man younger than 30 in good health. The sequenced sample was naive CD8+ T cells sorted from blood.

CDR3 nucleotides: TGCGCCAGCAGCCAGAGCACAGGCCTTTACTTGGAGGGCTACACCTTC. This encodes CASSQSTGLYLEGYTF. The V and J genes are TRBV4-1 and TRBJ1-2; D is possibly TRBD1 (5 bases). V was trimmed by 3 bases and J by 8 bases, leaving 22 bases between them. CDR1 is MGHRA, CDR2 YSYEKL, per germline. The CDR3 has 16 amino acids.